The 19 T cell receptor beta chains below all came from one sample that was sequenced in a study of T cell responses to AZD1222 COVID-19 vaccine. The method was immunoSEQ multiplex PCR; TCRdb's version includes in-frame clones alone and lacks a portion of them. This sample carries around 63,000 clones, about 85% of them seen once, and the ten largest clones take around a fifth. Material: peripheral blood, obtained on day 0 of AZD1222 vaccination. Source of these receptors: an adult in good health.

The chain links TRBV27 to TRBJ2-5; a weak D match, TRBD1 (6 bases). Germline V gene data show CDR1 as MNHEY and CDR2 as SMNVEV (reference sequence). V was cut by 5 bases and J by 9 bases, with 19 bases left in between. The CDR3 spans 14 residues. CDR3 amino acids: CASSLGTRAFAQYF. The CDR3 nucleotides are TGTGCCAGCAGTCTCGGGACACGGGCGTTTGCCCAGTACTTC.

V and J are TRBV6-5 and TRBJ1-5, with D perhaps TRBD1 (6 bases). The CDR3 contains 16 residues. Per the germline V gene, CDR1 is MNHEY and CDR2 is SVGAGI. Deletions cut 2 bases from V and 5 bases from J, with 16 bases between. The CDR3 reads CASSYGAGGQDQPQHF. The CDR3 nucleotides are TGTGCCAGCAGTTACGGTGCGGGGGGCCAGGATCAGCCCCAGCATTTT.

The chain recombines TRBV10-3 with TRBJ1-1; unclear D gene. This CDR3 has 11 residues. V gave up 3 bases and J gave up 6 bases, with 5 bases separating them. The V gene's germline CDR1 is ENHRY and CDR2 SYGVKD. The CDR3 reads CAISDGPEAFF. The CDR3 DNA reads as TGTGCCATCAGTGATGGGCCTGAAGCTTTCTTT.

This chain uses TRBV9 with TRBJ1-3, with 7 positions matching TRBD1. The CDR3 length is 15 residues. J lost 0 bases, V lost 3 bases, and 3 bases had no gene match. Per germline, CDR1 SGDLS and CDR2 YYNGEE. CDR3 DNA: TGTGCCAGCAGCGGTCAGGGGGGCTCTGGAAACACCATATATTTT. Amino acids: CASSGQGGSGNTIYF.

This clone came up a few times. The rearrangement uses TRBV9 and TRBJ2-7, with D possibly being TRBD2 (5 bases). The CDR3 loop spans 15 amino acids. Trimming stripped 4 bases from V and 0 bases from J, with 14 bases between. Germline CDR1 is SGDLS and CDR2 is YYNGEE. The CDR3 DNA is TGTGCCAGCAGCCGCGGGCGGCTCAGCTCCTACGAGCAGTACTTC. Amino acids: CASSRGRLSSYEQYF.

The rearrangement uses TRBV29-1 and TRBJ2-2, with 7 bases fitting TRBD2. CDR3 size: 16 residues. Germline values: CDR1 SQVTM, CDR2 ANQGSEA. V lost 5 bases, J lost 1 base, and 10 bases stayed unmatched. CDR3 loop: CSVRSSGVGNTGELFF. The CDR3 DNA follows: TGCAGCGTTCGGTCAAGCGGGGTCGGGAACACCGGGGAGCTGTTTTTT.

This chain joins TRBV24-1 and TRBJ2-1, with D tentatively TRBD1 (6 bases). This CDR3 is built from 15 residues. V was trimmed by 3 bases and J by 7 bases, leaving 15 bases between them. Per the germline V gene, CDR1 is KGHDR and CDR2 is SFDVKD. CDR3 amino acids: CATSDPGQLGNEQFF. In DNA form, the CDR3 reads TGTGCCACCAGTGATCCGGGACAATTAGGAAATGAGCAGTTCTTC.

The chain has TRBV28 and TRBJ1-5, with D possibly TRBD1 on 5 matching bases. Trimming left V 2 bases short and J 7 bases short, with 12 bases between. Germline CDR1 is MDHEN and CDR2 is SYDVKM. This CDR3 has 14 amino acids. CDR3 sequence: CASSLLRGGQPQHF. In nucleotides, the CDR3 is TGTGCCAGCAGTTTACTCCGGGGGGGGCAGCCCCAGCATTTT.

CDR3: CATREGRGPEAFF. CDR3 DNA: TGTGCCACCCGCGAGGGGCGGGGGCCTGAAGCTTTCTTT. The gene calls are TRBV2 and TRBJ1-1; the D gene is possibly TRBD1 (6 bases). With 10 bases removed from V and 6 bases from J, the gap between germline ends came to 18 bases. The V gene's germline CDR1 is SNHLY and CDR2 FYNNEI. The CDR3 is made up of 13 amino acids.

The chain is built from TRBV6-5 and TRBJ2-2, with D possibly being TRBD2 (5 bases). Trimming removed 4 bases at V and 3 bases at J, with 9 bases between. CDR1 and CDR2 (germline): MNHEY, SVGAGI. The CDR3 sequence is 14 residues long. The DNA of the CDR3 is TGTGCCAGCAGTTTAGCGTTCGACACCGGGGAGCTGTTTTTT. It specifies CASSLAFDTGELFF.

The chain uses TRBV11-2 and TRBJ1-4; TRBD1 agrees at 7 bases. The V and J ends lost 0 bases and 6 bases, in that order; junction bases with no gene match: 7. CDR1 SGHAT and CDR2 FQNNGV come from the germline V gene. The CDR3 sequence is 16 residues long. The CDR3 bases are TGTGCCAGCAGCTTAGATCTGGGACAGTGGCATGAAAAACTGTTTTTT. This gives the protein CASSLDLGQWHEKLFF. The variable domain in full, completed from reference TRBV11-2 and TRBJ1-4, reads EAGVAQSPRYKIIEKRQSVAFWCNPISGHATLYWYQQILGQGPKLLIQFQNNGVVDDSQLPKDRFSAERLKGVDSTLKIQPAKLEDSAVYLCASSLDLGQWHEKLFFGSGTQLSVL.

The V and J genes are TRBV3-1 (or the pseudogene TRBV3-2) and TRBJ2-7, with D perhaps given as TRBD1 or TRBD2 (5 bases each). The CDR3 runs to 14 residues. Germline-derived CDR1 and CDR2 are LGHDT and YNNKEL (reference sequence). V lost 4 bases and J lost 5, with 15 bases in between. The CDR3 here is CASSRGRLLNEQYF. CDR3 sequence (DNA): TGTGCCAGCAGCCGGGGACGGCTTTTGAACGAGCAGTACTTC.

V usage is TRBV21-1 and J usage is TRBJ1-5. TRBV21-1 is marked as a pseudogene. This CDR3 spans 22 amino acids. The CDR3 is CASSPGEGCTFRFGYSGQPQHF. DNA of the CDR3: TGTGCCAGCAGCCCCGGGGAGGGGTGCACCTTTCGGTTCGGCTATTCGGGGCAGCCCCAGCATTTT.

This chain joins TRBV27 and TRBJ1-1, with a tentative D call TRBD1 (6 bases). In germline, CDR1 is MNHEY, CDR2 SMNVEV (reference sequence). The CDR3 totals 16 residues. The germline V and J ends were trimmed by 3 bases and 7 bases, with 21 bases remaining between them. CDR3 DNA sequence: TGTGCCAGCAGTTTCCTCGGCGGAGGGGGGCCCCTTGAAGCTTTCTTT. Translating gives CASSFLGGGGPLEAFF.

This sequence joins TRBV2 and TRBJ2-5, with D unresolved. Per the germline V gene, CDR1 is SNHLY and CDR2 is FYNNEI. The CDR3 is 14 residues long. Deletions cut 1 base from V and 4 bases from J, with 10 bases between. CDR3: CASSEGVWGETQYF. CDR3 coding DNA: TGTGCCAGCAGTGAAGGGGTGTGGGGAGAGACCCAGTACTTC.

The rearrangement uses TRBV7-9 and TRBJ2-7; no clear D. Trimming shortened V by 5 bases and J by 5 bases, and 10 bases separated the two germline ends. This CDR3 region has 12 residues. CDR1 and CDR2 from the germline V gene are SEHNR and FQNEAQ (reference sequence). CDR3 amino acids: CASSQRRDEQYF. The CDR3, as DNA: TGTGCCAGCAGCCAGCGACGGGACGAGCAGTACTTC.

The CDR3 DNA follows: TGTGCCAGCATCTGGGGGGGGGCGGACAATGAGCAGTTCTTC. As protein: CASIWGGADNEQFF. The chain couples TRBV2 to TRBJ2-1; the D gene is possibly TRBD2 (7 bases). The CDR3 is 14 amino acids. V lost 7 bases, J lost 5 bases, and 15 bases lay in between. Germline lookup yields CDR1 SNHLY and CDR2 FYNNEI.

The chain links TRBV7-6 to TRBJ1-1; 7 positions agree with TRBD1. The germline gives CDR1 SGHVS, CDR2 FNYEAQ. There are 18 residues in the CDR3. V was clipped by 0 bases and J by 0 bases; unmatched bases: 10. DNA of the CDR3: TGTGCCAGCAGCTTAGCTCCGGGCTCGGACAGGATGAACACTGAAGCTTTCTTT. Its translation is CASSLAPGSDRMNTEAFF.

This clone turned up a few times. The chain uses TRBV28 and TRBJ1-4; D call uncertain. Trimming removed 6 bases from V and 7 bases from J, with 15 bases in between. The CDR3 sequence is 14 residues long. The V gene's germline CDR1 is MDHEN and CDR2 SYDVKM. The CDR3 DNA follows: TGTGCCAGCAGCCGACCTTGGGAAGGTGAAAAACTGTTTTTT. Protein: CASSRPWEGEKLFF.